This T cell receptor beta chain is from a study of regulatory T cells in long-lasting Graves disease. The CDR3 is 14 amino acids. CDR1 SGHRS and CDR2 YFSETQ come from the germline V gene. V was cut by 4 bases and J by 5 bases, with 15 bases left in between. Regarding the study as a whole: Patients with persistent disease shared fewer than 3,500 public clonotypes, outpacing the roughly 970 shared by new patients. When disease was persistent, TRBV28, TRBJ1-2 and TRBJ2-5 were the favored segments.

TCR beta libraries were built with iRepertoire HTBI primers and Arm-PCR of CDR3 regions. One entry per CDR3 protein, called by TCRdb with MiXCR from the multiplex PCR reads. Of approximately 690,000 distinct CDR3 sequences in the sample, 30% are singletons; the top ten hold about 40%. Described time point: persistent/refractory GD, antithyroid drugs over 5 years with positive TRAb. Following extraction of RNA from PBMCs, that RNA was used to make the TCR library. On this clonotype itself: Antigen specificity is unknown.

The sequencing used peripheral blood mononuclear cells (PBMCs), collected when the disease was refractory, from a patient treated with antithyroid drugs. The chain is built from TRBV5-1 and TRBJ1-1, with D possibly being TRBD1 (5 bases). This TCR came from a female donor with Graves disease. CDR3 loop: CASSLQGEGTEAFF. DNA of the CDR3: TGCGCCAGCAGCCTTCAGGGTGAGGGGACTGAAGCTTTCTTT.